Listed below are T cell receptor beta chains from one sample, sequenced in a study of blood T cell repertoires in COVID-19. Clones were sequenced by immunoSEQ multiplex PCR, and TCRdb holds only the in-frame ones, with some missing. The sample contains almost 55,000 clones, roughly 85% of which appear only once. The sample was peripheral blood. These receptors all stem from a human donor in a cohort sampled during active COVID-19. Both conserved end residues are part of each CDR3. Fields, in order: clone size, V gene, CDR3 length, J gene, D gene, CDR3 DNA, CDR3 protein. D genes are given only for firm matches. Expanded clones get a size class; other rows say once, few or many, or leave the size out.

-	TRBV25-1	14	TRBJ1-2	-	TGTGCCAGCAGTGAGAGACAGCGTCCCTATGGCTACACCTTC	CASSERQRPYGYTF
-	TRBV5-1	15	TRBJ2-3	-	TGCGCCAGCAGCTTGCTTAGCCCGGGCACAGATACGCAGTATTTT	CASSLLSPGTDTQYF
-	TRBV9	16	TRBJ2-1	TRBD2	TGTGCCAGCAGCGTAGTTCCTCGGGGGGGCGACAATGAGCAGTTCTTC	CASSVVPRGGDNEQFF
-	TRBV5-6	15	TRBJ2-5	TRBD2	TGTGCCAGCAGCTTGATAGCGGGGGGTTTGGAGACCCAGTACTTC	CASSLIAGGLETQYF
-	TRBV5-8	11	TRBJ2-7	-	TGTGCCAGCAGCTACATTGGCGAGCAGTACTTC	CASSYIGEQYF
-	TRBV9	16	TRBJ2-2	-	TGTGCCAGCAGCGTAGACGGGGTCACGAACACCGGGGAGCTGTTTTTT	CASSVDGVTNTGELFF
-	TRBV5-4	16	TRBJ2-3	TRBD2	TGTGCCAGCAGCTTCCGGGGGGGGCCCTCCACACATACGCAGTATTTT	CASSFRGGPSTHTQYF
-	TRBV6-2/TRBV6-3	17	TRBJ2-5	TRBD2	TGTGCCAGCAGCCGTCGCCGGGGACTAGCGAGTGGAGAGACCCAGTACTTC	CASSRRRGLASGETQYF
-	TRBV4-2	15	TRBJ2-1	TRBD1	TGTGCCAGCAGCCAGGACAGGGAATCCTACAATGAGCAGTTCTTC	CASSQDRESYNEQFF
-	TRBV18	14	TRBJ2-5	TRBD2	TGTGCCAGCTCACCACCGACTAGCGCGGAGACCCAGTACTTC	CASSPPTSAETQYF
-	TRBV28	22	TRBJ2-4	TRBD1	TGTGCCAGCAGTTCAGTTGGCGGGACAGGGAAGATCGGGGCCTCGGCAAAAAACATTCAGTACTTC	CASSSVGGTGKIGASAKNIQYF
-	TRBV4-3	12	TRBJ2-5	-	TGCGCCAGCAGCTTAGGGGAAGGGACCCAGTACTTC	CASSLGEGTQYF
-	TRBV7-2	15	TRBJ2-7	TRBD2	TGTGCCAGCAGCCCGATAGCGGGGGGCCGTGGGGAGCAGTACTTC	CASSPIAGGRGEQYF
-	TRBV5-6	13	TRBJ1-2	-	TGTGCCAGCAGCCTGACAGTTTCCTATGGCTACACCTTC	CASSLTVSYGYTF
-	TRBV19	13	TRBJ2-7	-	TGTGCCAGTAGTAAATATACTTCCTACGAGCAGTACTTC	CASSKYTSYEQYF
-	TRBV28	11	TRBJ1-1	TRBD1	TGTGCCAGCAGTTTCAGGGGGCAAGCTTTCTTT	CASSFRGQAFF
once	TRBV24-1	14	TRBJ2-2	-	TGTGCCACCAGTCTCTCGCGCAACACCGGGGAGCTGTTTTTT	CATSLSRNTGELFF
-	TRBV5-4	12	TRBJ1-2	-	TGTGCCAGCAGCTTCCCAGGGTATGGCTACACCTTC	CASSFPGYGYTF
-	TRBV28	15	TRBJ2-5	-	TGTGCCAGCAGTTCCCCGTGGGGGGTACAAGAGACCCAGTACTTC	CASSSPWGVQETQYF
-	TRBV28	15	TRBJ1-5	-	TGTGCCACCTACCTCGGGACAAATAGCAATCAGCCCCAGCATTTT	CATYLGTNSNQPQHF
-	TRBV19	14	TRBJ2-3	-	TGTGCCAGTAGTCCACTGGACTACACAGATACGCAGTATTTT	CASSPLDYTDTQYF
-	TRBV7-2	14	TRBJ2-1	-	TGTGCCAGCAGCCACACAGGGAAGGCCAATGAGCAGTTCTTC	CASSHTGKANEQFF
-	TRBV6-5	13	TRBJ1-2	-	TGTGCCAGCAGGGCCACAGCTGTCTATGGCTACACCTTC	CASRATAVYGYTF
-	TRBV14	15	TRBJ1-2	TRBD1	TGTGCCAGCAGCCTTGGGACAGGGCTTTCAGATGGCTACACCTTC	CASSLGTGLSDGYTF
-	TRBV5-1	15	TRBJ2-7	-	TGCGCCAGCAGCTCCAAGGGGGGGGCCTTATACGAGCAGTACTTC	CASSSKGGALYEQYF
-	TRBV4-3	15	TRBJ2-3	-	TGCGCCAGCAGCCAGGCCGCGACTCTCACAGATACGCAGTATTTT	CASSQAATLTDTQYF
once	TRBV27	15	TRBJ2-1	TRBD2	TGTGCCAGCAGTTTATCCCGAGGGACTAGCAACTGGCAGTTCTTC	CASSLSRGTSNWQFF
medium-sized	TRBV19	19	TRBJ1-5	-	TGTGCCAGTAGTATTGCGGTGCCAGTCAGGGGCCATAGCAATCAGCCCCAGCATTTT	CASSIAVPVRGHSNQPQHF
once	TRBV24-1	14	TRBJ2-3	-	TGTGCCACCAGTGATTCACGGAGCACAGATACGCAGTATTTT	CATSDSRSTDTQYF
-	TRBV27	14	TRBJ1-4	TRBD1	TGTGCCAGCAGCACCAGGGGGCCTAATGAAAAACTGTTTTTT	CASSTRGPNEKLFF